A selection of T cell receptor beta chains follows, all from one sample in a study of blood T cell repertoires in COVID-19. Libraries were prepared by immunoSEQ multiplex PCR; TCRdb keeps only in-frame clonotypes and omits some of them. The sample lists some 340,000 clones; roughly 86% were seen once. The specimen sequenced was PBMCs or T cells enriched from blood (not recorded which). These receptors came from a woman in her twenties or thirties who had recovered from COVID-19. CDR3s include the opening cysteine and the closing phenylalanine or tryptophan. The D gene is left open where the match is weak. For some rows the clone size is stated as once, few or many, or as a class when expanded; others skip it.

J,D,size,V,DNA,CDR3
TRBJ1-4,TRBD1,-,TRBV28,TGTGCCAGCAGTTTTCATCGGACAGGGAGTGAAAAACTGTTTTTT,CASSFHRTGSEKLFF
TRBJ2-3,TRBD1,-,TRBV7-2,TGTGCCAGCAGCCTCTGGACAGGGGGCCCGACAGATACGCAGTATTTT,CASSLWTGGPTDTQYF
TRBJ2-1,TRBD2,-,TRBV4-2,TGTGCCAGCAGCCAAGAGGGAGGCGGGAGCAATGAGCAGTTCTTC,CASSQEGGGSNEQFF
TRBJ2-3,-,-,TRBV7-3,TGTGCCAGCAGCCCCCCCGGGGGGCCGGCAGATACGCAGTATTTT,CASSPPGGPADTQYF
TRBJ1-4,TRBD1,-,TRBV27,TGTGCCAGCAGTCCTCAGGGGGACGAAAAACTGTTTTTT,CASSPQGDEKLFF
TRBJ2-7,-,once,TRBV6-5,TGTGCCAGCAGTTTTCGGACAGACTTCTACGAGCAGTACTTC,CASSFRTDFYEQYF
TRBJ2-5,TRBD1,-,TRBV28,TGTGCCAGCAGCCCTTTCGACGATTGGGCCAGGGGGCTCCAAGAGACCCAGTACTTC,CASSPFDDWARGLQETQYF
TRBJ2-1,-,-,TRBV3-1/TRBV3-2,TGTGCCAGCAGCCAACTGGACAGAGGGCAGTTCTTC,CASSQLDRGQFF
TRBJ2-5,TRBD2,-,TRBV11-2,TGTGCCAGCAGCTTGAGTAGCGGGGGCCAAGAGACCCAGTACTTC,CASSLSSGGQETQYF
TRBJ2-5,TRBD2,-,TRBV6-5,TGTGCCAGCAGCCCCCCAGAGCGGGGGTCTCAGACCCAGTACTTC,CASSPPERGSQTQYF
TRBJ1-4,-,few,TRBV29-1,TGCAGCGTTGAAGTCAGGGCACCTAATGAAAAACTGTTTTTT,CSVEVRAPNEKLFF
TRBJ2-7,TRBD2,-,TRBV6-2/TRBV6-3,TGTGCCAGCAGTTACGGGTCGGGGGGAGTCAAATACGAGCAGTACTTC,CASSYGSGGVKYEQYF
TRBJ2-7,-,-,TRBV14,TGTGCCAGCAGCCAAGGACTTGGTGGGAGGTTCCCATCCTACGAGCAGTACTTC,CASSQGLGGRFPSYEQYF
TRBJ1-5,TRBD1,-,TRBV5-6,TGTGCCAGCAGCCCTTTCCCGACAGGGGATCAGCCCCAGCATTTT,CASSPFPTGDQPQHF
TRBJ2-3,-,-,TRBV28,TGTGCCAGCGGAGTTTGGTCAGATACGCAGTATTTT,CASGVWSDTQYF
TRBJ2-1,-,-,TRBV20-1,TGCAGTGCTACAGAGGCCCATGAGCAGTTCTTC,CSATEAHEQFF
TRBJ1-1,-,-,TRBV9,TGTGCCAGCAGTATCGGGGGTGTCACTGAAGCTTTCTTT,CASSIGGVTEAFF
TRBJ1-1,-,-,TRBV4-2,TGTGCCAGCAGCCAAGGGGGGCACAGAACGACCCCGTACACTGAAGCTTTCTTT,CASSQGGHRTTPYTEAFF
TRBJ1-2,-,-,TRBV7-9,-,CASSFGSGRTGPKRKGYTF
TRBJ1-2,-,-,TRBV5-4,TGTGCCAGCAGCCCTACCCGGACAGCCGACTATGGCTACACCTTC,CASSPTRTADYGYTF
TRBJ1-2,TRBD1,few,TRBV7-2,TGTGCCAGCAGCGCATCAACGCCGGACAGGTTACATGGCTACACCTTC,CASSASTPDRLHGYTF
TRBJ1-4,-,-,TRBV4-2,TGTGCCAGCAGCCTAGCAGCCCCCCCGGCAACTAATGAAAAACTGTTTTTT,CASSLAAPPATNEKLFF
TRBJ2-7,TRBD1,-,TRBV2,TGTGCCAGCTATACCGGGACAGCTTCAAAGCCTGTCTACTTC,CASYTGTASKPVYF
TRBJ1-4,-,once,TRBV21-1,TGTGCCAGCAGCAAGAGAGGGGGACGGGCAGCAGGGGAGTTGACTAATGAAAAACTGTTTTTT,CASSKRGGRAAGELTNEKLFF
TRBJ2-5,-,-,TRBV2,TGTGCCAGCAGTATTTTAAAGGAGGGAGGGACCCAGTACTTC,CASSILKEGGTQYF
TRBJ1-1,-,-,TRBV5-1,TGCGCCAGCAGCTTAGGACAGGAAGCTTTCTTT,CASSLGQEAFF
TRBJ1-1,TRBD1,-,TRBV11-3,TGTGCCAGCAGCCCGGACAGGGGCAGGACTGAAGCTTTCTTT,CASSPDRGRTEAFF
TRBJ1-6,-,-,TRBV5-1,TGCGCCAGCAGCCTACAGGGTCCGTTCGCACCCCTCCACTTT,CASSLQGPFAPLHF
TRBJ1-5,-,-,TRBV18,TGTGCCAGCTCATCCGGGACACCCCAGGAGGACCATCAGCCCCAGCATTTT,CASSSGTPQEDHQPQHF
TRBJ1-2,TRBD1,-,TRBV3-1/TRBV3-2,TGTGCCAGCAGCCACCCAGACAGGGGAGGTTGGTATGGCTACACCTTC,CASSHPDRGGWYGYTF
TRBJ2-1,-,-,TRBV2,TGTGCCAGCAGAATTGGGGGCCCACACAATGAGCAGTTCTTC,CASRIGGPHNEQFF
TRBJ2-7,TRBD1,few,TRBV7-8,TGTGCCAGCAGCTTTGAGTGGACAGGGAGTCTTTCCGAGCAGTACTTC,CASSFEWTGSLSEQYF
TRBJ2-3,TRBD2,-,TRBV7-2,TGTGCCAGCAGCTTAGCGTCTAGTTGGCGGGGGGAGGCAGATACGCAGTATTTT,CASSLASSWRGEADTQYF
TRBJ1-1,TRBD1,-,TRBV4-1,TGCGCCAGCAGGCTAGACAGGGTGACTGAAGCTTTCTTT,CASRLDRVTEAFF
TRBJ2-5,TRBD2,-,TRBV13,TGTGCCAGCAGCTCGTCAGGACTAGCGGGGTACCAAGAGACCCAGTACTTC,CASSSSGLAGYQETQYF
TRBJ1-2,-,-,TRBV27,TGTGCCAGCATCCTTTTCGGGGGCTACACCTTC,CASILFGGYTF
TRBJ2-1,-,-,TRBV5-4,TGTGCCAGCAGCCCCCGGGCCTACAATGAGCAGTTCTTC,CASSPRAYNEQFF
TRBJ2-1,TRBD2,-,TRBV30,TGTGCCTGGGCTAGCGGGGGGAACAATGAGCAGTTCTTC,CAWASGGNNEQFF
TRBJ1-2,-,-,TRBV27,TGTGCCAGCAGTTTAAACGGGGGGCGCAGGGTCTATGGCTACACCTTC,CASSLNGGRRVYGYTF
TRBJ1-2,-,-,TRBV7-6,TGTGCCAGCAGCCCCCCATCCCCCGGGGGCTATGGCTACACCTTC,CASSPPSPGGYGYTF
TRBJ2-7,TRBD1,-,TRBV11-2,TGTGCCAGCAGCTTAGGAACAGGGGGCTTCGAGCAGTACTTC,CASSLGTGGFEQYF
TRBJ1-5,-,-,TRBV24-1,TGTGCCACCAGTGATTTCGCGGGGCCCCAGCATTTT,CATSDFAGPQHF
TRBJ1-1,-,-,TRBV30,TGTGCCTGGAGTGTACCGGGGATGAACACTGAAGCTTTCTTT,CAWSVPGMNTEAFF
TRBJ2-3,TRBD2,-,TRBV27,TGTGCCAGCAGTTTAGGGGCGGGGGTGTTGGATACGCAGTATTTT,CASSLGAGVLDTQYF
TRBJ1-1,TRBD1,-,TRBV2,TGTGCCAGCAGTTGGGACAGGCAAGGCGGAGGAGCTTTCTTT,CASSWDRQGGGAFF
TRBJ2-7,TRBD1,-,TRBV9,TGTGCCAGCAGCACGGACAGGGTTGGCAAGCAGTACTTC,CASSTDRVGKQYF
TRBJ2-7,-,once,TRBV19,TGTGCCAGTAGTATAACAGGCAGCTCCTACGAGCAGTACTTC,CASSITGSSYEQYF
TRBJ2-5,TRBD1,-,TRBV19,TGTGCCAGGCTTACAGGGGGCTACCAAGAGACCCAGTACTTC,CARLTGGYQETQYF
TRBJ1-2,-,-,TRBV5-4,TGTGCCAGCAGCTTGGGAATGGGAGACAACTATGGCTACACCTTC,CASSLGMGDNYGYTF
TRBJ2-1,-,-,TRBV7-9,TGTGCCAGCAGCCGACGCTCCTCCGGCGGGGGCGTATACAATGAGCAGTTCTTC,CASSRRSSGGGVYNEQFF
TRBJ1-2,-,-,TRBV6-5,TGTGCCAGCAGTTACGGGGGGAACTATGGCTACACCTTC,CASSYGGNYGYTF
TRBJ2-5,-,-,TRBV12-3/TRBV12-4,TGTGCCAGCAGCCGGGTTGGGGAGACCCAGTACTTC,CASSRVGETQYF
TRBJ1-4,-,-,TRBV27,TGTGCCAGCAGTTTATCTCCGGGGGGTAAACTTAGCAGTGGCGAAAAACTGTTTTTT,CASSLSPGGKLSSGEKLFF
TRBJ1-6,-,-,TRBV4-2,TGTGCCAGCAGCCCCGCCTATGGGCCCCGCGGGATTAATTCACCCCTCCACTTT,CASSPAYGPRGINSPLHF
TRBJ1-1,-,once,TRBV9,TGTGCCAGCAGCCCGGGAGTTTCGGGTAGGGACACTGAAGCTTTCTTT,CASSPGVSGRDTEAFF